Detailed here is one T cell receptor beta chain. Its antigen is not identified. The entry originates in a study of T cell repertoires in cytomegalovirus infection. Study outcomes and limitations: The response measured ex vivo was dominated by TCR beta clonotypes (HLA-C-restricted and CMV-specific). The cumulative frequency of public TCR beta families distinguished individuals who carried CMV together with the relevant HLA.

Per germline, CDR1 MNHEY and CDR2 SVGAGI. This CDR3 is 15 amino acids long. Trimming at V came to 2 bases and at J to 1 base, leaving 3 bases not matched to a gene. TCRdb ran MiXCR on the reads and lists one entry per CDR3 protein. The table has hundreds of thousands of distinct CDR3 sequences, 40% to 50% seen once. The sequencing used cultured PBMCs, collected from culture after CMV antigen stimulation. The chain joins TRBV6-5 to TRBJ2-3, with 7 bases identical to TRBD1. The clonotype comes from a human donor in good health (CMV status not recorded). Some clones in this sample may be carry-over from other donors' samples. The CDR3 loop reads CASSYGQVGTDTQYF. The CDR3, as DNA: TGTGCCAGCAGTTACGGACAGGTCGGCACAGATACGCAGTATTTT.